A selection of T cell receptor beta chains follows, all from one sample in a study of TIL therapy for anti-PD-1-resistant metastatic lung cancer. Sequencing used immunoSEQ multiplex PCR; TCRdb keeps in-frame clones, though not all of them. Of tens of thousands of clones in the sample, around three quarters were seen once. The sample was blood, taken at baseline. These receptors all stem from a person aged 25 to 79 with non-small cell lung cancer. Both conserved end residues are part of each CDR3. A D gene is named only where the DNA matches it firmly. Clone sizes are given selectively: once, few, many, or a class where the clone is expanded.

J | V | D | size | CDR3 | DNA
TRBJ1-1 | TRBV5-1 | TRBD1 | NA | CASSLETLGQGTEAFF | TGCGCCAGCAGCTTGGAGACACTAGGACAGGGCACTGAAGCTTTCTTT
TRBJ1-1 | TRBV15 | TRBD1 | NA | CATTGGMNTEAFF | TGTGCCACCACAGGGGGCATGAACACTGAAGCTTTCTTT
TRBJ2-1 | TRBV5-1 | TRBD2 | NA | CASSFYQRLAVYNEQFF | TGCGCCAGCAGCTTTTACCAGCGCCTAGCGGTATACAATGAGCAGTTCTTC
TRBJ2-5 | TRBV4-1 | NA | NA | CASSGLEIETQYF | TGCGCCAGCAGCGGTCTGGAGATAGAGACCCAGTACTTC
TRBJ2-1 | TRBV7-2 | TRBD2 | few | CASSKERGGNEQFF | TGTGCCAGCAGCAAGGAGCGGGGGGGCAATGAGCAGTTCTTC
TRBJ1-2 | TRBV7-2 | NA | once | CASSLSTENYGYTF | TGTGCCAGCAGCTTATCAACGGAAAACTATGGCTACACCTTC
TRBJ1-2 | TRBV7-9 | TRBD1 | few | CASSPRGGDGYTF | TGTGCCAGCAGCCCCCGAGGGGGCGATGGCTACACCTTC
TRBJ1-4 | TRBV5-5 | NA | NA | CASSLGQVANEKLFF | TGTGCCAGCAGCTTGGGGCAGGTGGCGAATGAAAAACTGTTTTTT
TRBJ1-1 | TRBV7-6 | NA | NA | CASSLGQNTEAFF | TGTGCCAGCAGCTTAGGTCAGAACACTGAAGCTTTCTTT
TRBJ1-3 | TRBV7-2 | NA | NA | CASSLQGVGNTIYF | TGTGCCAGCAGCCTACAGGGAGTCGGAAACACCATATATTTT
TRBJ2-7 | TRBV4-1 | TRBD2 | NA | CASSQDLAGALYEQYF | TGCGCCAGCAGCCAAGATTTAGCGGGAGCTTTGTACGAGCAGTACTTC
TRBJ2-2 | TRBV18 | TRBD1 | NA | CASSPKGTANTGELFF | TGTGCCAGCTCACCCAAAGGGACAGCGAACACCGGGGAGCTGTTTTTT
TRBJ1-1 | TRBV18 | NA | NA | CASSPGRVETEAFF | TGTGCCAGCTCACCAGGCAGGGTCGAGACTGAAGCTTTCTTT
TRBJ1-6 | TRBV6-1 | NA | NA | CASSDRQYSPLHF | TGTGCCAGCAGTGACCGACAGTATTCACCCCTCCACTTT
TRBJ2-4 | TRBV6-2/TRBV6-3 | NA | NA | CASSATVAKNIQYF | TGTGCCAGCAGTGCCACGGTAGCCAAAAACATTCAGTACTTC
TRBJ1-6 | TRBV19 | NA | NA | CASSIQGGNSPLHF | TGTGCCAGTAGTATCCAGGGCGGGAATTCACCCCTCCACTTT
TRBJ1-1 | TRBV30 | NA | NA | CAWGSGQAFF | TGTGCCTGGGGTTCAGGCCAAGCTTTCTTT
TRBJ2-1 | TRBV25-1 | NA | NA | CASSSSGYYNEQFF | TGTGCCAGCAGCAGTAGCGGTTACTACAATGAGCAGTTCTTC
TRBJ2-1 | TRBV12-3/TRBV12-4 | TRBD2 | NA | CASRIAGLNEQFF | TGTGCCAGCCGTATAGCGGGACTCAATGAGCAGTTCTTC
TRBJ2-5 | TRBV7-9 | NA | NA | CASRYTGSQGETQYF | TGTGCCAGCAGGTATACCGGGTCCCAGGGAGAGACCCAGTACTTC
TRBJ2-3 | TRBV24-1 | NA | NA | CATSDLQGRGGTDTQYF | TGTGCCACCAGTGATTTGCAAGGCAGGGGTGGCACAGATACGCAGTATTTT
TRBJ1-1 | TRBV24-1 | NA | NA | CATSDSGLNPEAFF | TGTGCCACCAGTGATTCAGGGCTCAACCCTGAAGCTTTCTTT
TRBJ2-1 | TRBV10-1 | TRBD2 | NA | CASSPSRGAHEQFF | TGCGCCAGTAGCCCGTCGCGGGGGGCCCATGAGCAGTTCTTC
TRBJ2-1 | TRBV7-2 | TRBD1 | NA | CASSYSGTGLEQFF | TGTGCCAGCAGCTACTCCGGGACAGGCCTTGAGCAGTTCTTC
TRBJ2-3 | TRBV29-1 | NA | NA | CSVEDPRSTDTQYF | TGCAGCGTTGAAGACCCCAGGAGCACAGATACGCAGTATTTT
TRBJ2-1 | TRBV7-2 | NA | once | CASSLGLYNEQFF | TGTGCCAGCAGCTTAGGGTTATACAATGAGCAGTTCTTC
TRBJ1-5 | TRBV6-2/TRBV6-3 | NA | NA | CASSPRSNQPQHF | TGTGCCAGCAGTCCCCGGAGCAATCAGCCCCAGCATTTT
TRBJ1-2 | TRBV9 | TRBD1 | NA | CASSGRTGGDYGYTF | TGTGCCAGCAGCGGCCGGACAGGGGGCGACTATGGCTACACCTTC
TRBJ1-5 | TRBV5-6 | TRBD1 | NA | CASSIGTVNQPQHF | TGTGCCAGCAGCATAGGGACAGTCAATCAGCCCCAGCATTTT
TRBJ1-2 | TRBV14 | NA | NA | CASSQLKEGSGYTF | TGTGCCAGCAGCCAGCTCAAGGAGGGGTCTGGCTACACCTTC
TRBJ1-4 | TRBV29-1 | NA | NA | CSVVTDSLNEKLFF | TGCAGCGTGGTAACGGACAGCCTTAATGAAAAACTGTTTTTT
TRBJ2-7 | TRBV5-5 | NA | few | CASSPLPGLYEQYF | TGTGCCAGCAGTCCCCTCCCCGGTCTCTACGAGCAGTACTTC
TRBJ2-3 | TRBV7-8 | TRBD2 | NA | CASSLRLAGGPTDTQYF | TGTGCCAGCAGCTTGCGTCTAGCGGGGGGGCCCACAGATACGCAGTATTTT
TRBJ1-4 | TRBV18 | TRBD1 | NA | CASSASQGAPEKLFF | TGTGCCAGCTCAGCATCACAGGGGGCTCCTGAAAAACTGTTTTTT
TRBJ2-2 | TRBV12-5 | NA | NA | CASGLSLANTGELFF | TGTGCTAGTGGTTTGAGCTTAGCGAACACCGGGGAGCTGTTTTTT
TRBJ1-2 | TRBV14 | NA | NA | CASSLGQDYGYTF | TGTGCCAGCAGCTTAGGACAAGACTATGGCTACACCTTC
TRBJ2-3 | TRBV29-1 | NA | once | CSVEGGEGTDTQYF | TGCAGCGTTGAGGGAGGAGAGGGCACAGATACGCAGTATTTT
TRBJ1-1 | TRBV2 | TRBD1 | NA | CASSEGQGFPTEAFF | TGTGCCAGCAGTGAGGGACAGGGTTTTCCCACTGAAGCTTTCTTT
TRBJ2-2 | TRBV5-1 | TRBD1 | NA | CASSLAGQGTAGELFF | TGCGCCAGCAGCTTAGCGGGACAGGGGACGGCCGGGGAGCTGTTTTTT
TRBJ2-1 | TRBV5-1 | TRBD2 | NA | CASHEAGTSFNEQFF | TGCGCCAGCCATGAAGCGGGGACCTCTTTCAATGAGCAGTTCTTC
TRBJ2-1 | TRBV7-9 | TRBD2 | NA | CASSLALAGSYNEQFF | TGTGCCAGCAGCTTAGCTCTAGCGGGGTCCTACAATGAGCAGTTCTTC
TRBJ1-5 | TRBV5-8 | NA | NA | CASSPRSFSNQPQHF | TGTGCCAGCAGCCCACGCAGCTTTAGCAATCAGCCCCAGCATTTT
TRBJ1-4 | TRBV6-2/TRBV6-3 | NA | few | CASSPSGGKLFF | TGTGCCAGCAGTCCCAGCGGGGGTAAACTGTTTTTT
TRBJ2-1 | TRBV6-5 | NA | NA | CASSYPKSGKDEQFF | TGTGCCAGCAGTTACCCTAAGTCGGGGAAAGATGAGCAGTTCTTC
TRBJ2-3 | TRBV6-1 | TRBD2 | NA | CASSEAPGGRGDTQYF | TGTGCCAGCAGTGAAGCGCCGGGCGGGAGGGGGGATACGCAGTATTTT
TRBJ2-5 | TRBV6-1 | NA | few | CASSEKVETQYF | TGTGCCAGCAGTGAAAAAGTAGAGACCCAGTACTTC
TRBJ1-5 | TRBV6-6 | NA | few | CASSYQNQPQHF | TGTGCCAGCAGTTATCAGAATCAGCCCCAGCATTTT
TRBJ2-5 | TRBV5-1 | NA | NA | CASSLDGKTTQYF | TGCGCCAGCAGCTTGGACGGGAAGACGACCCAGTACTTC
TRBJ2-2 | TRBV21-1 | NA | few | CASSKAVARYFTGELFF | TGTGCCAGCAGCAAAGCAGTGGCGAGGTATTTCACCGGGGAGCTGTTTTTT
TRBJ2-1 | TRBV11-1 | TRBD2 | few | CASSRLGGSEQFF | TGTGCCAGCAGTCGGTTGGGGGGGAGTGAGCAGTTCTTC
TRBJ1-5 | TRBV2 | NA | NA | CASSRDTNQPQHF | TGTGCCAGCAGCCGGGACACGAATCAGCCCCAGCATTTT
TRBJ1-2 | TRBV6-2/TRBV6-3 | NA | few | CASSRVLANGYTF | TGTGCCAGCAGCCGGGTTTTGGCGAATGGCTACACCTTC
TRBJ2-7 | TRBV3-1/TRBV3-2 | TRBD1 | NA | CASSQFTGAYEQYF | TGTGCCAGCAGCCAATTCACAGGGGCCTACGAGCAGTACTTC
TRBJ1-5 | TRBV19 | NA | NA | CASSLRDRAAYQPQHF | TGTGCCAGTAGTCTCCGGGACCGAGCTGCCTATCAGCCCCAGCATTTT